This T cell receptor (beta chain) is drawn from a study of early T cells in non-severe SARS-CoV-2 infection. Overall study: RNA in bulk from unsorted whole blood was sequenced, and chains were unpaired.

In TCRdb, the 5' RACE reads were re-called with MiXCR into one record per CDR3 protein. This table has 60,000 to 70,000 distinct CDR3 sequences, about 6% appearing once. Trimming pared 2 bases from V and 4 bases from J, leaving 17 bases between. The germline gives CDR1 MNHEY, CDR2 SVGEGT. The CDR3 totals 16 residues. This clonotype came up a few times. The sample here was whole blood, taken at baseline. The gene calls are TRBV6-2 or TRBV6-3 and TRBJ1-2, with D possibly being TRBD1 (5 bases). The sequence derives from an adult who was a healthcare worker with PCR-confirmed SARS-CoV-2 infection or an uninfected control (not recorded which). The CDR3 here is CASSYTNPGIRYGYTF. CDR3 DNA sequence: TGTGCCAGCAGTTACACAAATCCAGGGATCCGCTATGGCTACACCTTC.